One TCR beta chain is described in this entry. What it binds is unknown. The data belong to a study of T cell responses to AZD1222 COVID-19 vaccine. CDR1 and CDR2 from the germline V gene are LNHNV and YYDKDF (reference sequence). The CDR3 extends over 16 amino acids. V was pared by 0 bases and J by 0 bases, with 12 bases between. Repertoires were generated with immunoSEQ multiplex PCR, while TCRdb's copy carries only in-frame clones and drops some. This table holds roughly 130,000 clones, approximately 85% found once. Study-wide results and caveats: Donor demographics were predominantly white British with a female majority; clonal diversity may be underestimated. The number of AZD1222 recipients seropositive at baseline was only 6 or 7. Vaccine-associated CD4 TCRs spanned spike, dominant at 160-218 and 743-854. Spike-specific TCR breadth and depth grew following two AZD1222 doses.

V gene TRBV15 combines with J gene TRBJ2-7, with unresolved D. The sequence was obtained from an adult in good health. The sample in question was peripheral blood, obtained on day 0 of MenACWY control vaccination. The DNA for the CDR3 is TGTGCCACCAGCAGAGATTCTGCAGGTCCCTCCTACGAGCAGTACTTC. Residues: CATSRDSAGPSYEQYF.